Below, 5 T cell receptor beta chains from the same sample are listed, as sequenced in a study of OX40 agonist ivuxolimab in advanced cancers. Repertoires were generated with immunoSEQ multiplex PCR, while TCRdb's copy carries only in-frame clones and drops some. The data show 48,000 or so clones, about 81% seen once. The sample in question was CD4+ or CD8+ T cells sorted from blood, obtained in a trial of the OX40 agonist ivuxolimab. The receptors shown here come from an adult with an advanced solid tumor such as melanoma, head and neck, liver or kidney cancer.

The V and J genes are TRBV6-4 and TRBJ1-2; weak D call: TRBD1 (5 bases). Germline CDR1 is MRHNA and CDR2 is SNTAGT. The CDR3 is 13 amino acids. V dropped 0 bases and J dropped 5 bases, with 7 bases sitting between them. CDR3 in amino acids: CASSDSGGYGYTF. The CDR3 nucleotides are TGTGCCAGCAGTGACTCGGGGGGGTATGGCTACACCTTC.

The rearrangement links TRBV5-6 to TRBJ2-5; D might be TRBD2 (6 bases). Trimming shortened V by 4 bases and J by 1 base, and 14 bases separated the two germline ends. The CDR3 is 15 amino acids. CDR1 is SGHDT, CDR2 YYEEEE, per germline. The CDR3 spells CASSRPQGGQETQYF. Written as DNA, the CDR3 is TGTGCCAGCAGCCGGCCCCAGGGAGGCCAAGAGACCCAGTACTTC.

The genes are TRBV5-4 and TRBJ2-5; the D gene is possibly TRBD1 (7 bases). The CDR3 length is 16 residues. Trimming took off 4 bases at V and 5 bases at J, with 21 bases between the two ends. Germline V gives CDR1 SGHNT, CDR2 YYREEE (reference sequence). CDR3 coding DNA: TGTGCCAGCAGCCCCGACGGACAGGCTGGAGGGGAGACCCAGTACTTC. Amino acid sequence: CASSPDGQAGGETQYF.

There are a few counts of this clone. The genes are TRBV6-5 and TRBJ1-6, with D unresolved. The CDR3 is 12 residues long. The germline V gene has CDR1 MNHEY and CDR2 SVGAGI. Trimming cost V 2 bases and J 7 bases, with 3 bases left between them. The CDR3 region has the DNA TGTGCCAGCAGTTACCCGAATTCACCCCTCCACTTT. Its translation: CASSYPNSPLHF.

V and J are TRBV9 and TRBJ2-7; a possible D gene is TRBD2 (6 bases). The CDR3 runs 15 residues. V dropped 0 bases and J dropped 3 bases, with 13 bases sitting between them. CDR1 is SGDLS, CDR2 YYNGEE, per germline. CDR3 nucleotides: TGTGCCAGCAGCGTAGTCGGGAGTAGCGACTACGAGCAGTACTTC. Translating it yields CASSVVGSSDYEQYF.